The present TCR beta chain was sequenced within a study of CD8 T cells in Susac syndrome (dated by TCRdb to between 2018 and 2021). Broadly, across the study: Of the Susac syndrome patients who were sequenced, under ten were in clinical remission while more than five had clinically active disease. Susac syndrome patients were therapy-naive, on corticosteroids (some also receiving IVIg), or on IVIg alone at blood withdrawal. Repertoire sequencing was used to test whether CD8+ T cell activation and differentiation in Susac syndrome was antigen driven.

The paper as a whole reports these results and caveats: The CD4+ T cell repertoire of patients with Susac syndrome showed no detectable clonal expansion. The study acknowledged that relatively few individuals were included in the TCR sequencing and HLA analysis.

RNA was extracted using the RNeasy kit, and roughly 0.45 to 1 microgram was reverse transcribed with random hexamers. The immunoSEQ multiplex PCR assay, covering 54 Vbeta and 13 Jbeta segments, was used to amplify TCR beta CDR3 regions. To correct PCR amplification bias, a synthetic template baseline was used for both primer optimization and computational correction. Per the original workflow: Only productive sequences were kept, with reads annotated to V, D and J genes according to IMGT and analyzed in immunoSEQ Analyzer. Clonality was computed as one minus Shannon entropy normalized by log2 of the number of productive unique sequences. For each patient and control, public and private clones were evaluated among the 100 most prevalent clones. Susac-specific clones were defined as absent from healthy and MS cohorts, roughly 1,100 published viral clones and other ImmuneACCESS disease sequences. TCRdb passed the public sequencing reads through fastp at Q25 and MiXCR, retaining productive beta sequences. Under each unique CDR3 protein, matching rows form one entry showing the most common genes and DNA. These V and J calls are TCRdb output, not the study's own analysis. This sample holds about 240,000 distinct CDR3 sequences; 90% to 97% were observed only once. The ten largest clonotypes hold roughly 0.1% of the sample.

High-throughput TCR beta sequencing profiled peripheral blood CD8+ and CD4+ T cells from healthy donors, Susac syndrome patients and multiple sclerosis patients. The Susac syndrome patients fulfilled recently defined diagnostic criteria for either definite or probable disease. CD8+ TEMRA cells were enriched by FACS, while bulk CD8+ and CD4+ T cells were purified by magnetic negative isolation. Blood was drawn into EDTA tubes, processed within 24 hours, and PBMCs were isolated by density gradient centrifugation. PBMCs destined for TCR sequencing were cryopreserved in liquid nitrogen and later thawed in a 37 °C water bath. The sorted or isolated CD4+, CD8+ and CD8+ TEMRA cells had a purity of 90% or higher. As concerns this clonotype: The target of this receptor is not known. No much larger clone exists at a distance of one base, and base qualities are not known.

V is shortened by 6 bases, J by 6 bases, and the region joining them spans 17 bases. Inclusive of the bounding cysteine and phenylalanine, the CDR3 is 15 residues long. The CDR3 DNA has 45 bases and is translated from base 1. This clonotype originated in a human donor with Susac syndrome. Sequencing input: CD4+ T cells from PBMCs. The chain couples TRBV12-3 or TRBV12-4 to TRBJ2-2; the D gene identity is not certain. The CDR3 loop reads CASSPVLVDAGELFF. The nucleotides are TGTGCCAGCAGCCCCGTCCTGGTTGATGCCGGGGAGCTGTTTTTT.